This T cell receptor (beta chain) appears in the sequencing data of a study of T cell repertoires in ileal Crohn's disease. CDR3 size: 13 residues. V was clipped by 0 bases and J by 3 bases, with 7 bases between them. The germline gives CDR1 SGHRS, CDR2 YFSETQ. Clones were sequenced by immunoSEQ multiplex PCR, and TCRdb holds only the in-frame ones, with some missing. This sample has 10,000 to 14,000 clones, with more than 75% found just once. This chain uses TRBV5-1 with TRBJ2-7; D gene unclear. The clonotype was recovered from an adult with Crohn's disease. Sequencing input: ileal tissue. The CDR3 reads CASSLDRVYEQYF. CDR3 bases: TGCGCCAGCAGCTTGGATCGGGTCTACGAGCAGTACTTC. The complete variable domain, with remaining parts taken from reference TRBV5-1 and TRBJ2-7, reads KAGVTQTPRYLIKTRGQQVTLSCSPISGHRSVSWYQQTPGQGLQFLFEYFSETQRNKGNFPGRFSGRQFSNSRSEMNVSTLELGDSALYLCASSLDRVYEQYFGPGTRLTVT.